These 5 T cell receptor beta chains share one sample of origin, sequenced in a study of PD-L1 blockade in urothelial cancer. Sequencing used immunoSEQ multiplex PCR; TCRdb keeps in-frame clones, though not all of them. Altogether more than 75,000 clones are present, around 83% being singletons, with the ten largest covering roughly 2%. Documented time point: pretreatment peripheral blood. The specimen was PBMCs, collected around atezolizumab (anti-PD-L1) treatment. These receptors were collected from a man in his fifties or sixties with urothelial cancer.

V is TRBV13 and J is TRBJ2-5, with TRBD2 matching 7 bases. CDR1 is PRHDT and CDR2 is FYEKMQ in the germline V gene (reference sequence). V shed 3 bases, J shed 4 bases, and the junction held 5 bases outside the gene matches. The CDR3 spans 14 residues. CDR3 bases: TGTGCCAGCAGCTTTTCGGCGGGAGCAGAGACCCAGTACTTC. As protein: CASSFSAGAETQYF.

In its sample, this clone was seen once. The V call is TRBV10-1, the J call TRBJ2-2, with 7 bases aligning to TRBD2. This CDR3 is 15 amino acids long. V lost 4 bases to trimming and J lost 4 bases; unmatched junction nucleotides: 6. Looked up from germline, CDR1 is WNHNN and CDR2 is SYGVQD (reference sequence). The DNA of the CDR3 is TGCGCCAGCAGTGTGGACGGGAGGAGCACCGGGGAGCTGTTTTTT. Encoded protein: CASSVDGRSTGELFF.

J is TRBJ1-2 and V is TRBV10-3; 10 bases are shared with TRBD1. Germline CDR1 and CDR2: ENHRY and SYGVKD. The CDR3 runs 16 residues. J lost 4 bases, V lost 4 bases, and 9 bases had no gene match. The CDR3 protein is CAISASGTGEVYGYTF. DNA for the CDR3: TGTGCCATCAGTGCTTCCGGGACAGGGGAAGTCTATGGCTACACCTTC.

The chain links TRBV27 to TRBJ2-7; D is unresolved. Deletions cut 2 bases from V and 2 bases from J, with 10 bases between. Germline loops: CDR1 MNHEY, CDR2 SMNVEV (reference sequence). The CDR3 is 14 amino acids. The CDR3 region is CASSLVASAYEQYF. The CDR3 DNA sequence: TGTGCCAGCAGTTTAGTGGCTTCCGCCTACGAGCAGTACTTC.

CDR3 amino acids: CASSRSGISGNTIYF. For the CDR3, the DNA is TGTGCCAGCAGTCGCTCAGGGATCTCTGGAAACACCATATATTTT. This sequence joins TRBV6-5 and TRBJ1-3, with D perhaps TRBD1 (5 bases). V was trimmed by 5 bases and J by 0 bases, leaving 11 bases between them. This CDR3 is 15 amino acids long. CDR1 is MNHEY and CDR2 is SVGAGI in the germline V gene.